What follows is one TCR beta chain and its context. The clone's antigen remains unknown. Base-call qualities are not available, and no considerably larger clone is one nucleotide away. This entry is derived from a study of blood T cell repertoires in COVID-19 (dated by TCRdb to about 2020). As for the study more broadly: Samples from collaborators originated in the United States, Italy and Spain and spanned both the acute and convalescent phases of COVID-19. The material from the prospective study consisted of cDNA or gDNA derived from T cells, B-cell-depleted T cells, or PBMCs. Deeply sampled blood TCRbeta repertoires from subjects exposed to, actively infected with, or recovered from COVID-19 were included in the dataset. A freely available public database, intended as a resource for researchers studying the immune response to SARS-CoV-2, is where the repertoires were released. The samples were drawn from the first 160 participants of the ongoing ImmuneRACE study and from 1,254 subjects provided by 6 global collaborators. A de-identified subject ID, COVID-19 status, age in years and sex were almost always included in the sample metadata. HLA class I and class II types, where available, came from metadata supplied by the sample provider rather than from assay-based typing. Summary of the overall study and its limitations: How much clinical and demographic metadata was included differed by source and by participant, and the metadata was provided uncurated.

As encoded in the germline V gene, CDR1 is SGDLS while CDR2 is YYNGEE. The CDR3 runs 16 residues from the cysteine to the phenylalanine. Only the CDR3 region is kept as DNA, spanning 48 bases read in frame from base 1. Relative to germline, V is missing 3 bases and J is missing 0 bases, with 3 bases of the junction outside any gene match. Collaborating institutions collected whole blood in K2EDTA tubes following their own protocols. For TCRbeta analysis, collaborators shipped samples in one of three forms: frozen whole blood, isolated PBMCs, or DNA extracted from either of those sample types. TCRbeta CDR3 regions were amplified from genomic DNA using the immunoSEQ Assay, a bias-controlled multiplex PCR. The authors processed their data as follows. Nucleated cell counts per sample were estimated from amplification of reference gene primers within the assay. To quantify the absolute abundance of each unique TCRbeta CDR3 rearrangement, sequence reads were collapsed and filtered. Productive Simpson clonality was computed per sample as the square root of Simpson's diversity index over productive rearrangements. TCRdb obtained this table from immuneACCESS and retained in-frame rearrangements with V and J assigned. These tables miss some clones; where compared with another copy, unresolved V genes account for less than half of the shortfall, and the remainder is unexplained. V, J and clone size are taken as reported in that table, and D and trimming were inferred from the DNA itself. Across this sample there are about 120,000 clones, with more than 70% seen only once. 3% to 5% of the sample goes to the ten largest clones.

Sequenced sample: peripheral blood. The chain was built from TRBV9 and TRBJ2-5, and 12 junctional nucleotides match TRBD2. The TCR was taken from a man between 60 and 75 years old with acute or convalescent COVID-19. The bases are TGTGCCAGCAGCGACCGGACTAGCGGGGACCAAGAGACCCAGTACTTC. Its translation reads: CASSDRTSGDQETQYF.